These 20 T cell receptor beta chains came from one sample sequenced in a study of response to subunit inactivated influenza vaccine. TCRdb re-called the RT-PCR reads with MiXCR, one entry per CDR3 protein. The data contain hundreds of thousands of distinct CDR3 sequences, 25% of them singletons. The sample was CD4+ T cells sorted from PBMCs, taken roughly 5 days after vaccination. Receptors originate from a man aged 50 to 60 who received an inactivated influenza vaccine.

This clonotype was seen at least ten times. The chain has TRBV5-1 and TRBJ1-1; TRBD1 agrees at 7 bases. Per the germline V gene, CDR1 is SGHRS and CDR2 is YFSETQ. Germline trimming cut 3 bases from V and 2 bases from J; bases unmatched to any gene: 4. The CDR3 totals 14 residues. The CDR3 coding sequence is TGCGCCAGCAGCTCACAGGGGCAAAACACTGAAGCTTTCTTT. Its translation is CASSSQGQNTEAFF.

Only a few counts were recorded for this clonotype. The CDR3 DNA reads TGTGCCAGCAGTTTAAGGGTCCCGGGCAAGGAATATGGCTACACCTTC. This gives the protein CASSLRVPGKEYGYTF. This chain joins TRBV12-3 or TRBV12-4 and TRBJ1-2; no clear D gene. The CDR3 contains 16 residues. V lost 2 bases to trimming and J lost 5 bases, with 18 bases between them.

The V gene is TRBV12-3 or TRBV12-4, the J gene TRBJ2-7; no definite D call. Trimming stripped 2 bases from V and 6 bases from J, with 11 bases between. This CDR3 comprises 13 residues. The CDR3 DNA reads TGTGCCAGCAGTTTACAAGCATCGGGCGAGCAGTACTTC. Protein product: CASSLQASGEQYF.

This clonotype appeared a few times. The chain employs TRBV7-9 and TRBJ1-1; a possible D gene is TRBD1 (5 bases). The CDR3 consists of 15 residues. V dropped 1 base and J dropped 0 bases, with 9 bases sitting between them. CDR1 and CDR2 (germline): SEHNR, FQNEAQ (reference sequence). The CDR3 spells CASSLETAVNTEAFF. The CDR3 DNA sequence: TGTGCCAGCAGCTTAGAGACAGCCGTGAACACTGAAGCTTTCTTT.

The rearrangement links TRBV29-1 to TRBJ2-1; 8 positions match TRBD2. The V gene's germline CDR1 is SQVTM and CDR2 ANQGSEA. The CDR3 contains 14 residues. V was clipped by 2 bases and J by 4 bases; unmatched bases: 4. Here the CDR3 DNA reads TGCAGCGTTGAACCCGGGAGGGATTACAATGAGCAGTTCTTC. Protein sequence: CSVEPGRDYNEQFF.

The DNA of the CDR3 is TGTGCCAGCAGTTTGACGACTAGCGGGGTTTCCTACAATGAGCAGTTCTTC. Translation gives CASSLTTSGVSYNEQFF. The chain employs TRBV28 and TRBJ2-1; 11 bases are shared with TRBD2. The CDR3 has 17 amino acids. V lost 3 bases to trimming and J lost 1 base; unmatched junction nucleotides: 5. Per the germline V gene, CDR1 is MDHEN and CDR2 is SYDVKM.

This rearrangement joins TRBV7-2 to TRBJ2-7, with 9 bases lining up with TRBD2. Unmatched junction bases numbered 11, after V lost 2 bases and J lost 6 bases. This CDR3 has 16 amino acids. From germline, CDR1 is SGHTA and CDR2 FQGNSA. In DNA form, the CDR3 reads TGTGCCAGCAGCTTAAGGCCTAGCGGGACCCACGCCGAGCAGTACTTC. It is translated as CASSLRPSGTHAEQYF. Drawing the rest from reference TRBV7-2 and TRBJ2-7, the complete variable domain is GAGVSQSPSNKVTEKGKDVELRCDPISGHTALYWYRQSLGQGLEFLIYFQGNSAPDKSGLPSDRFSAERTGGSVSTLTIQRTQQEDSAVYLCASSLRPSGTHAEQYFGPGTRLTVT.

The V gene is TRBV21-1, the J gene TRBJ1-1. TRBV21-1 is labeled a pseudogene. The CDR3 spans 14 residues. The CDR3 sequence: CASSKLPMNTEAFF. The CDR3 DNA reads TGTGCCAGCAGCAAATTACCGATGAACACTGAAGCTTTCTTT.

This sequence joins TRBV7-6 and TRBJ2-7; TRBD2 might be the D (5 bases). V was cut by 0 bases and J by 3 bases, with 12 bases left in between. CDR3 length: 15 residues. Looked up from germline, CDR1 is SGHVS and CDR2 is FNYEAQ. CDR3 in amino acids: CASSLAPGEGYEQYF. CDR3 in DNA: TGTGCCAGCAGCTTAGCCCCGGGCGAGGGCTACGAGCAGTACTTC.

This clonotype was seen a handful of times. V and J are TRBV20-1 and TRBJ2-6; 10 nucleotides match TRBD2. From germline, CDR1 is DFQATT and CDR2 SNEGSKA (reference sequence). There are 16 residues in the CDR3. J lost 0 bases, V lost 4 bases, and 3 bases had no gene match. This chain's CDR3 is CSAKTSGYSGANVLTF. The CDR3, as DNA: TGCAGTGCTAAGACTAGCGGGTACTCTGGGGCCAACGTCCTGACTTTC.

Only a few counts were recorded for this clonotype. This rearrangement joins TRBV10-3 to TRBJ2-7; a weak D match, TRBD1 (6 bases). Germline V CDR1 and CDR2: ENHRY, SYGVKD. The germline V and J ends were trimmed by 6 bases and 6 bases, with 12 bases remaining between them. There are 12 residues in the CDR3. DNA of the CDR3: TGTGCCATCAGCAGGGGACCCGGCGAGCAGTACTTC. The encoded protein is CAISRGPGEQYF.

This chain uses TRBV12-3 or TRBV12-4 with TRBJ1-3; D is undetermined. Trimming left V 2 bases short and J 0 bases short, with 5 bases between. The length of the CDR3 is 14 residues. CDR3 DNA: TGTGCCAGCAGTTTACAGGTCTCTGGAAACACCATATATTTT. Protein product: CASSLQVSGNTIYF.

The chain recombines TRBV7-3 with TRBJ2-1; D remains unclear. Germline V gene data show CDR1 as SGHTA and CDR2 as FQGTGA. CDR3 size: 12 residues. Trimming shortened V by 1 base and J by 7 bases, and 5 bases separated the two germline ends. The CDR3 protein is CASSLNINEQFF. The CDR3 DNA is TGTGCCAGCAGCTTAAATATTAATGAGCAGTTCTTC.

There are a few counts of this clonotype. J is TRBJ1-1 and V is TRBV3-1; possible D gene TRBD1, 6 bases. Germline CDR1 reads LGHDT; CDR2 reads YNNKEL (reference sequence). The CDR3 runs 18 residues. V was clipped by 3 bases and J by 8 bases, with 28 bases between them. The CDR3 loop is CASSHHSGSGRGAREAFF. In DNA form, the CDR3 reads TGTGCCAGCAGCCATCATAGCGGTAGTGGAAGGGGGGCTCGGGAAGCTTTCTTT. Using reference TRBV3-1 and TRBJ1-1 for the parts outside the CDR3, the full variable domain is DTAVSQTPKYLVTQMGNDKSIKCEQNLGHDTMYWYKQDSKKFLKIMFSYNNKELIINETVPNRFSPKSPDKAHLNLHINSLELGDSAVYFCASSHHSGSGRGAREAFFGQGTRLTVV.

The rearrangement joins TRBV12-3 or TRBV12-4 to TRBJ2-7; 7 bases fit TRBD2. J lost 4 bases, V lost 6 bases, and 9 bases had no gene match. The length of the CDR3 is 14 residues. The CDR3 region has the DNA TGTGCCAGCAGAAGCCTAGCGGAGGGTTACGAGCAGTACTTC. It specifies CASRSLAEGYEQYF.

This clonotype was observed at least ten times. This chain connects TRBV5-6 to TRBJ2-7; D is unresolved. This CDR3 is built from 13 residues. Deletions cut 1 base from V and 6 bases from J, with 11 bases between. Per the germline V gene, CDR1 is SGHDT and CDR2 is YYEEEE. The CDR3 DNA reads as TGTGCCAGCAGCTTGAATCGTGTCGGCGAGCAGTACTTC. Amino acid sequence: CASSLNRVGEQYF.

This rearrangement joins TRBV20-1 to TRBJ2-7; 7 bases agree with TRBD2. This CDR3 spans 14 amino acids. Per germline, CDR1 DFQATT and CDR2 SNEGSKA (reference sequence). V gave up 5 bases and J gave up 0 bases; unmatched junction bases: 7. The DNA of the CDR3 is TGCAGTGCTCGGACGGGGAGGGTCTCCTACGAGCAGTACTTC. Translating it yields CSARTGRVSYEQYF.

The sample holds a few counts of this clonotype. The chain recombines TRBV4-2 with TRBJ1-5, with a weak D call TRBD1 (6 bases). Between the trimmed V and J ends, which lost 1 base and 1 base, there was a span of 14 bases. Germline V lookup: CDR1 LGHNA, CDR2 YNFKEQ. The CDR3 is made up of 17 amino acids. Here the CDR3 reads CASSQGRGAGSNQPQHF. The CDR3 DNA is TGTGCCAGCAGCCAAGGACGGGGGGCTGGGAGCAATCAGCCCCAGCATTTT.

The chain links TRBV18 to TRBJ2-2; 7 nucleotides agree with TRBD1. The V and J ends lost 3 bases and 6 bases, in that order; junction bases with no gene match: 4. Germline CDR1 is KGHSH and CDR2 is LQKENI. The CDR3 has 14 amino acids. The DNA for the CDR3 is TGTGCCAGCTCACCGCAGACAGGGTCCGGGGAGCTGTTTTTT. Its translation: CASSPQTGSGELFF.

The DNA for the CDR3 is TGTGCCAGCAGGACAGGGGCATCCTACGAGCAGTACTTC. Its protein is CASRTGASYEQYF. V and J are TRBV12-3 or TRBV12-4 and TRBJ2-7; the match to TRBD1 covers 8 bases. Trimming removed 6 bases from V and 1 base from J; junction bases left unmatched: 2. The CDR3 totals 13 residues.